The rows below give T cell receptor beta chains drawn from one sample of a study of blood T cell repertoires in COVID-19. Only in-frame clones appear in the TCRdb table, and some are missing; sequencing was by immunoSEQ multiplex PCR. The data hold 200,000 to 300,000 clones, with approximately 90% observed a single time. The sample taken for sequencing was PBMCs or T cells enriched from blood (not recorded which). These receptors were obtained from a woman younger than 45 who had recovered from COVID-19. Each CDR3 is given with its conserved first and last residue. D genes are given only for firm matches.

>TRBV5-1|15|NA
CASSFNGGHDSPLHF
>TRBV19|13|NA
CASSIGGKETQYF
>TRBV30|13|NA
CAWSRAPGTEAFF
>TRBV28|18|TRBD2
CASSFWASGSDVSDTQYF
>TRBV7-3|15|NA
CASSLSRDPGAEAFF
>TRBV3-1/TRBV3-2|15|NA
CASSQDWATTTEQFF
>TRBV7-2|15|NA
CASSSLTESNYGYTF
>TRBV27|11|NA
CASSSPGGYTF
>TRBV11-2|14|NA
CASSLVRDVETQYF
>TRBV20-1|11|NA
CSAPGRNEQYF
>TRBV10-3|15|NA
CAIRGDGTINYGYTF
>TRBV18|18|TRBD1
CASSPPITGQGTYNEQFF
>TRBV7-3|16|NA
CASSLSPPRSGNTIYF
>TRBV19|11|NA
CAAQMNTEAFF
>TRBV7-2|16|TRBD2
CASSFMREVSTDTQYF
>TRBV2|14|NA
CASSDGGVNTEAFF
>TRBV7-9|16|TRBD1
CASTPSGTGDRDGYTF
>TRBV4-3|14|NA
CASSQDWRAREQYF
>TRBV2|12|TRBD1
CASRGGRETQYF
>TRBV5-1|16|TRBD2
CASSENSGRAWGEQFF
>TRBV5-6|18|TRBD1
CASRASTGQVGYLYGYTF
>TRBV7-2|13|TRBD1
CASIQGLGNTIYF
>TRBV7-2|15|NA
CASSPRQVWGYEQYF
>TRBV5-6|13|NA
CASSLVINTEAFF
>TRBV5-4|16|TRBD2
CASSLSLREGGETQYF
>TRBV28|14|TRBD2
CAILGTNPFDEQFF
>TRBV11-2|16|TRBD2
CASSLEGRAHIDEQFF
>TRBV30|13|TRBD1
CAWNNRGTYGYTF
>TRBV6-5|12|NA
CASISRGEKLFF
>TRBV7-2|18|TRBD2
CASSSLGLAGAYQETQYF
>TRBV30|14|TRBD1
CAWSPTRGTSPLHF
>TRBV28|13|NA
CASSPPGISEAFF
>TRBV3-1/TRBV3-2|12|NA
CASSQVESEAFF
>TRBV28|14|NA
CASSPLARRDEQYF
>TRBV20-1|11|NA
CSAEQGVEAFF
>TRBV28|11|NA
CASSLYYEQYF
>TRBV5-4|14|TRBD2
CASSPGLAGHEQYF
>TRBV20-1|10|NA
CSASRGEAFF
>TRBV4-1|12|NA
CASSQVGREQYF
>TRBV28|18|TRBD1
CASSLQPGGVWNTGELFF
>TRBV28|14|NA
CASSPGGDALALHF
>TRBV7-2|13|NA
CASSQQAAGELFF
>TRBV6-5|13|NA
CASSYDTYTEAFF
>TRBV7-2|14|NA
CASSRTYTSYEQYF